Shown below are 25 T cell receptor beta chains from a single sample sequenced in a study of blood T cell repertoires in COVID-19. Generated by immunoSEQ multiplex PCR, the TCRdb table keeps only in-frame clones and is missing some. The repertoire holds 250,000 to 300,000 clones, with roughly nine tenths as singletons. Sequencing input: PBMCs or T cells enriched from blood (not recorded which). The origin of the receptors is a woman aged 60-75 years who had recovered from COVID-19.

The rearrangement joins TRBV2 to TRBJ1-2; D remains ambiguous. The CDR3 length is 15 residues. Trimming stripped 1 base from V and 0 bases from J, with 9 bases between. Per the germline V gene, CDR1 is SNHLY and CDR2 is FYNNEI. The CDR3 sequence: CASSEGAGTNYGYTF. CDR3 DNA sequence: TGTGCCAGCAGTGAAGGGGCAGGAACTAACTATGGCTACACCTTC.

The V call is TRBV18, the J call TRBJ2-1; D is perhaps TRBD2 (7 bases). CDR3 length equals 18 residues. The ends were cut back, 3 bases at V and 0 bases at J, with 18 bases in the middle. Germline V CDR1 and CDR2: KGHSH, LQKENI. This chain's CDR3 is CASSPGQGRGGSYNEQFF. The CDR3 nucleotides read TGTGCCAGCTCACCTGGGCAGGGAAGGGGGGGCTCCTACAATGAGCAGTTCTTC.

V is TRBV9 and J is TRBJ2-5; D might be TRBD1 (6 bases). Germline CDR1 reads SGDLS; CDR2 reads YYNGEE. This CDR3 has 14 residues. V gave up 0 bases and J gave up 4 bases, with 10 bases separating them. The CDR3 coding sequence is TGTGCCAGCAGCGTAGGGCAGGGGCTAGAGACCCAGTACTTC. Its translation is CASSVGQGLETQYF.

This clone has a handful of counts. The CDR3 reads CSVSGSSTQYF. Here the CDR3 DNA reads TGCAGTGTCTCGGGGAGCTCAACGCAGTATTTT. The chain employs TRBV20-1 and TRBJ2-3; TRBD2 might be the D (5 bases). V gave up 7 bases and J gave up 9 bases, with 14 bases separating them. Germline CDR1 and CDR2: DFQATT and SNEGSKA (reference sequence). The CDR3 has 11 residues.

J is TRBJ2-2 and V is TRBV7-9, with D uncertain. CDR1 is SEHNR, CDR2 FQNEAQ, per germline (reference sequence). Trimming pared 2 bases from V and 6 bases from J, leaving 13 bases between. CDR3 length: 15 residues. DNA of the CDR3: TGTGCCAGCAGCTTATCAGGAAATATAGCCGGGGAGCTGTTTTTT. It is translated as CASSLSGNIAGELFF.

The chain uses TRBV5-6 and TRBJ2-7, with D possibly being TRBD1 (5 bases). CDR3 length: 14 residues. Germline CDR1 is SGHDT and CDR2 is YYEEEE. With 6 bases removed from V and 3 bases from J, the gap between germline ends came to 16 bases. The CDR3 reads CASTPRTNIYEQYF. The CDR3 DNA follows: TGTGCCAGCACGCCTAGGACAAACATCTACGAGCAGTACTTC.

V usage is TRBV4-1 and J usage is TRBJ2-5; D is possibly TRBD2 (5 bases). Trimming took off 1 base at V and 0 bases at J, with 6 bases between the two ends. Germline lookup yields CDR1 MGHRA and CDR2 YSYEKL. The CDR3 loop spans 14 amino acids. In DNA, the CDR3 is TGCGCCAGCAGCCAAGGCGGGTACCAAGAGACCCAGTACTTC. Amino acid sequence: CASSQGGYQETQYF.

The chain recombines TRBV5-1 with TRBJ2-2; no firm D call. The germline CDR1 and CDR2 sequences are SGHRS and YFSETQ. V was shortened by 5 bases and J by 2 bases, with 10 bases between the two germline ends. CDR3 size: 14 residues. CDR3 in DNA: TGCGCCAGCAGGGTTGCGGTTAACACCGGGGAGCTGTTTTTT. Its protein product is CASRVAVNTGELFF.

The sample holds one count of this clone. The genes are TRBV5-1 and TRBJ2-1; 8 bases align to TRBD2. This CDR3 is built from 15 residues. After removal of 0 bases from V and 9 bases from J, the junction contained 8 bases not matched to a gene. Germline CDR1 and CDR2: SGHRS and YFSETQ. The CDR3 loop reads CASSLVGGAGGEQFF. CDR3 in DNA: TGCGCCAGCAGCTTGGTCGGGGGGGCCGGCGGTGAGCAGTTCTTC. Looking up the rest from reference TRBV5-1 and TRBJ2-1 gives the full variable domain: KAGVTQTPRYLIKTRGQQVTLSCSPISGHRSVSWYQQTPGQGLQFLFEYFSETQRNKGNFPGRFSGRQFSNSRSEMNVSTLELGDSALYLCASSLVGGAGGEQFFGPGTRLTVL.

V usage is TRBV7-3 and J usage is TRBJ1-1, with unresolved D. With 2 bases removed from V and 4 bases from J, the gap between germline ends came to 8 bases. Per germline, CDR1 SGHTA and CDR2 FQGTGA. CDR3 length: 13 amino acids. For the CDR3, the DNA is TGTGCCAGCAGCTTATCCCTGAGCACTGAAGCTTTCTTT. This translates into CASSLSLSTEAFF.

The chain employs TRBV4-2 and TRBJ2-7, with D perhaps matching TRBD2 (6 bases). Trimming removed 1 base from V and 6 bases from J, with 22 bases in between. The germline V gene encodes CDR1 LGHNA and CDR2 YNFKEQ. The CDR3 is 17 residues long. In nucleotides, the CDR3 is TGTGCCAGCAGCCAAGGCGGGACTCCCCTTGGAAGTAGCGAGCAGTACTTC. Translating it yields CASSQGGTPLGSSEQYF.

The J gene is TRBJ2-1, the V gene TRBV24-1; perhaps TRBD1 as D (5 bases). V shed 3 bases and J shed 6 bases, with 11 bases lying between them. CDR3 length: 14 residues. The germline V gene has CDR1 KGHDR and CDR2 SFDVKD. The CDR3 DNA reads TGTGCCACCAGTGATCGGTGGGGCACCAATGAGCAGTTCTTC. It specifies CATSDRWGTNEQFF.

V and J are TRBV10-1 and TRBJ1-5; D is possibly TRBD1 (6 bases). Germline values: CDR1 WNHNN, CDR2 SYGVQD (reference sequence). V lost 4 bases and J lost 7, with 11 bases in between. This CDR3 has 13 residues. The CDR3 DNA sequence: TGCGCCAGCAGTGGGGGGCAAGGGCAGCCCCAGCATTTT. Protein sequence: CASSGGQGQPQHF.

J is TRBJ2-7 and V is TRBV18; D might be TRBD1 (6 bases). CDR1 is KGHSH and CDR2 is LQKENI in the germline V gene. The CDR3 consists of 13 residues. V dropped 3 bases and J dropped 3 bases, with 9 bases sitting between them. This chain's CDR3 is CASSPRTDYEQYF. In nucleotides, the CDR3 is TGTGCCAGCTCACCCCGGACAGACTACGAGCAGTACTTC.

DNA for the CDR3: TGTGCCAGCACAGGGGGCCCTTTCACCTACGAGCAGTACTTC. Translating gives CASTGGPFTYEQYF. V usage is TRBV9 and J usage is TRBJ2-7, with 8 bases matching TRBD1. This CDR3 region has 14 residues. Germline lookup yields CDR1 SGDLS and CDR2 YYNGEE. The V and J ends lost 6 bases and 2 bases, in that order; junction bases with no gene match: 7.

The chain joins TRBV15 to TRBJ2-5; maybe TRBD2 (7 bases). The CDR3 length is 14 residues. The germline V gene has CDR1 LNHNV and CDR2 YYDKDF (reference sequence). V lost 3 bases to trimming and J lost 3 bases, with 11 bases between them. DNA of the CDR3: TGTGCCACCAGCAGCCTAGGGGGGGAAGAGACCCAGTACTTC. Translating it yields CATSSLGGEETQYF. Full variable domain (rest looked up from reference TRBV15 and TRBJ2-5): DAMVIQNPRYQVTQFGKPVTLSCSQTLNHNVMYWYQQKSSQAPKLLFHYYDKDFNNEADTPDNFQSRRPNTSFCFLDIRSPGLGDTAMYLCATSSLGGEETQYFGPGTRLLVL.

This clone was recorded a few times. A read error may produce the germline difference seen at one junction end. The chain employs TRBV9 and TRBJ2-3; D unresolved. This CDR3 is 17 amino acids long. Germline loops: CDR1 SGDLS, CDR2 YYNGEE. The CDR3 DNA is TGTGCCAGCAGCGTAGCCGCCGCGAGAAGTAGCATAGATACGCAGTATTTT. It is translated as CASSVAAARSSIDTQYF.

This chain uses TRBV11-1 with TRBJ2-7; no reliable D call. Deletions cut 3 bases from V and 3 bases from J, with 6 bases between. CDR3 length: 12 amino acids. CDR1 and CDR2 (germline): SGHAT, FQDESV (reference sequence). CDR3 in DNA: TGTGCCAGCAGCTTTGGAGACTACGAGCAGTACTTC. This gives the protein CASSFGDYEQYF. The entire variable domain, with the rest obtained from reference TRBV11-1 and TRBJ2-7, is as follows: EAEVAQSPRYKITEKSQAVAFWCDPISGHATLYWYRQILGQGPELLVQFQDESVVDDSQLPKDRFSAERLKGVDSTLKIQPAELGDSAMYLCASSFGDYEQYFGPGTRLTVT.

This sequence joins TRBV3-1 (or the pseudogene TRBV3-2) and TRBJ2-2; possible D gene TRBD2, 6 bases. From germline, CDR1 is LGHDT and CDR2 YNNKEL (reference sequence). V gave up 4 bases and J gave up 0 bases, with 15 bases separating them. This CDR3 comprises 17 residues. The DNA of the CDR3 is TGTGCCAGCAGCCCCCTCACGAGACTAGCGAACACCGGGGAGCTGTTTTTT. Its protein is CASSPLTRLANTGELFF.

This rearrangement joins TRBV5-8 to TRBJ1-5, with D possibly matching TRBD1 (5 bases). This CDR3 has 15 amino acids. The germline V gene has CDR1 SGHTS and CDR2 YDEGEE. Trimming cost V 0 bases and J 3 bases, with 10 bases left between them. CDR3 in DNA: TGTGCCAGCAGCTTGGGACAGAACTTCAATCAGCCCCAGCATTTT. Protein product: CASSLGQNFNQPQHF.

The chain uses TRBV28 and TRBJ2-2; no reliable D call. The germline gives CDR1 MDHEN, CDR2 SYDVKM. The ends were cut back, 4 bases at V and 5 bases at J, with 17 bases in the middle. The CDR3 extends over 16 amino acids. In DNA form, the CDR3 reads TGTGCCAGCAGTTCCGGGTCCCATGTTTTGACCGGGGAGCTGTTTTTT. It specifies CASSSGSHVLTGELFF. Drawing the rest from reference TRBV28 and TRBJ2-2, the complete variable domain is DVKVTQSSRYLVKRTGEKVFLECVQDMDHENMFWYRQDPGLGLRLIYFSYDVKMKEKGDIPEGYSVSREKKERFSLILESASTNQTSMYLCASSSGSHVLTGELFFGEGSRLTVL.

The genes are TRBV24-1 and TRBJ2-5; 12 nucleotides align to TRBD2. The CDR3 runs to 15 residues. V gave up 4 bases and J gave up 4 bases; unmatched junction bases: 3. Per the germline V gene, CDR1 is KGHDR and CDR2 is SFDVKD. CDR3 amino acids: CATSDPGLAGETQYF. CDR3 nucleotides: TGTGCCACCAGTGACCCGGGACTAGCGGGAGAGACCCAGTACTTC.

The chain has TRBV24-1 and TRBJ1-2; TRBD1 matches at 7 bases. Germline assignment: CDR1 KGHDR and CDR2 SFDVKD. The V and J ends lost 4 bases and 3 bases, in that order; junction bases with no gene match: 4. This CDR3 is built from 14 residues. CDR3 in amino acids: CATSETTGDYGYTF. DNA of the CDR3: TGTGCCACCAGTGAAACAACAGGGGACTATGGCTACACCTTC.

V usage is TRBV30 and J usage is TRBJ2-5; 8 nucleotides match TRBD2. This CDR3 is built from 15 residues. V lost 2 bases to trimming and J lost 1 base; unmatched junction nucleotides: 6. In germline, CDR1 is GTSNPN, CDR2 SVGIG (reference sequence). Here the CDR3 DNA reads TGTGCCTGGAGTAGACTAGCGACTTTCCAAGAGACCCAGTACTTC. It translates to CAWSRLATFQETQYF.

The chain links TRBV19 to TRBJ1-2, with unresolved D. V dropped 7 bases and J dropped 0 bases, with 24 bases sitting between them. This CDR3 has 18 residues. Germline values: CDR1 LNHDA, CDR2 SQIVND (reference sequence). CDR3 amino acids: CASTPVGFMGKANYGYTF. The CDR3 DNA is TGTGCCAGTACCCCGGTGGGTTTTATGGGCAAAGCTAACTATGGCTACACCTTC.